This T cell receptor beta chain was retrieved from a study of beta chain features in type 1 diabetes. It was via CD45RO/CCR7/CD25/CD127/CD95/CD27 that CD4+ naive, central memory, regulatory and stem cell-like memory cells were sorted. Deletions cut 2 bases from V and 1 base from J, with 9 bases between. Germline V gene data show CDR1 as ENHRY and CDR2 as SYGVKD. There are 16 residues in the CDR3. As every portion of the isolated RNA was reverse transcribed, the sequencing read expressed TCRB transcripts. Profiled with immunoSEQ multiplex PCR; TCRdb holds only in-frame clones, not every one. This sample has 200,000 to 250,000 clones; 11% to 15% occur once, and the top ten carry around 0.025%. In its sample, this clone was seen a few times.

The sample was naive CD4+ T cells from blood. The clonotype was recovered from a woman aged 40 to 50 in good health. The chain is built from TRBV10-3 and TRBJ1-6; no reliable D call. The CDR3 is CAISEPRGSYNSPLHF. The CDR3, as DNA: TGTGCCATCAGTGAGCCCCGAGGGTCCTATAATTCACCCCTCCACTTT.